This TCR beta chain was captured by sequencing in a study of tumor and adjacent non-tumor tissue in lung cancer. Trimming removed 4 bases at V and 0 bases at J, with 7 bases between. The CDR3 length is 14 residues. In germline, CDR1 is SGHNT, CDR2 YENEEA. The library came from three nested PCR rounds adapted from ARM-PCR protocols. Using its own MiXCR run on the multiplex PCR reads, TCRdb lists one record per CDR3 protein. The table shows 81,000 or so distinct CDR3 sequences, with roughly 80% occurring only once. RNA was extracted from bulk tissue without any cell sorting. This sequence joins TRBV11-3 and TRBJ2-1; D unclear. The material sequenced was lung tumor tissue. The receptor was derived from a woman aged 45-65 years with non-small cell lung cancer. The CDR3 nucleotides are TGTGCCAGCAGCTCCCCCAGCTCCTACAATGAGCAGTTCTTC. Its protein is CASSSPSSYNEQFF.